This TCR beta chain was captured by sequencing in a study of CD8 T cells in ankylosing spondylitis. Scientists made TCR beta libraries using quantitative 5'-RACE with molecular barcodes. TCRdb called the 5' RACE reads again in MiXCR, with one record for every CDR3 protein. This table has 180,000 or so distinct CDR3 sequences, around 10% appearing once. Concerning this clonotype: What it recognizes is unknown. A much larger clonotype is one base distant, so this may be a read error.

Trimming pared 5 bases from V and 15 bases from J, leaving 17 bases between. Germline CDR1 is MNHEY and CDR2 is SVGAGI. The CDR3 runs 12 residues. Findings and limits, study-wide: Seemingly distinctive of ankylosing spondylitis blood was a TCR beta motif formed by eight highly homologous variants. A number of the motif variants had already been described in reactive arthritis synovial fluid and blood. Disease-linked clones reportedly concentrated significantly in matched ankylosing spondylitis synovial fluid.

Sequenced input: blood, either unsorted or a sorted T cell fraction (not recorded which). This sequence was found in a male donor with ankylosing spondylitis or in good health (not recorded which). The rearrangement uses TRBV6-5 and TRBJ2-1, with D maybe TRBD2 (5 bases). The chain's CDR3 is CASSTTGKQRFF. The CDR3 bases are TGTGCCAGCAGTACAACCGGGAAGCAGCGGTTCTTC.